The next 17 T cell receptor beta chains were all read from a single sample in a study of shared clonotypes between healthy human individuals. CD45RO-negative, CCR7-selected cells formed the naive CD8 fraction, which excluded terminally differentiated effector memory CD45RA+ cells. Some clones are missing from TCRdb's copy, which holds only in-frame ones; the method was immunoSEQ multiplex PCR. This table holds millions of clones, 85% to 95% found once. The material sequenced was naive CD8+ T cells from PBMCs. The source of these receptors is a man between 18 and 29 years old in good health. Some clones in this sample may be carry-over from other donors' samples.

A word on this clone: At one of its ends the junction is not consistent with the germline gene, which may arise from a read error. J is TRBJ2-7 and V is TRBV7-9, with D unclear. Germline CDR1 reads SEHNR; CDR2 reads FQNEAQ (reference sequence). This CDR3 comprises 12 residues. The CDR3 DNA follows: TGTGCCAGCAGCTTAGTTGGGAACGAGCAGTGCTTC. Residues: CASSLVGNEQCF.

This chain connects TRBV19 to TRBJ1-2; TRBD1 matches 10 bases. The CDR3 runs 16 residues. The V gene end was trimmed by 4 bases and the J gene end by 6 bases; junction bases not matched to a gene: 11. CDR1 is LNHDA and CDR2 is SQIVND in the germline V gene (reference sequence). CDR3 loop: CASSTHPGQGSNGYTF. The CDR3 DNA sequence: TGTGCCAGTAGTACCCACCCGGGACAGGGGTCAAATGGCTACACCTTC.

The CDR3 DNA reads TGTGCCAGCAGTTCGCCCGGGACAGGGTCTATTAATGGCTACACCTTC. Translated: CASSSPGTGSINGYTF. The V and J genes are TRBV27 and TRBJ1-2; 9 bases agree with TRBD1. Trimming took 4 bases from V and 6 from J; bases not matched to a gene: 12. The CDR3 is 16 residues long. CDR1 MNHEY and CDR2 SMNVEV come from the germline V gene (reference sequence).

This clone turned up a few times. The CDR3 DNA reads as TGTGCCTGGAGTGTACTAGCGTGGGAGGGCTACACCTTC. Encoded protein: CAWSVLAWEGYTF. The chain is built from TRBV30 and TRBJ1-2; D call uncertain. Trimming took 0 bases from V and 8 from J, leaving 13 bases between them. There are 13 residues in the CDR3. Germline V gene lookup returns CDR1 GTSNPN and CDR2 SVGIG (reference sequence).

The J gene is TRBJ2-1, the V gene TRBV29-1, with TRBD1 identical over 10 bases. Trimming cost V 3 bases and J 6 bases; bases outside gene matches: 2. This CDR3 is 13 amino acids long. Germline CDR1 and CDR2: SQVTM and ANQGSEA. The CDR3 DNA is TGCAGCGTTGACTGGACAGGGGGCAATGAGCAGTTCTTC. Translation gives CSVDWTGGNEQFF.

This chain uses TRBV5-1 with TRBJ2-3; 9 positions agree with TRBD1. In germline, CDR1 is SGHRS, CDR2 YFSETQ. The CDR3 length is 17 residues. V was pared by 3 bases and J by 2 bases, with 10 bases of the junction left unmatched. CDR3 amino acids: CASSWALGQGNTDTQYF. The CDR3 coding sequence is TGCGCCAGCAGCTGGGCCCTGGGACAGGGAAACACAGATACGCAGTATTTT.

In the case of this clone: This CDR3 is also generated by other DNA sequences in the sample. V gene TRBV7-9 combines with J gene TRBJ2-5, with unresolved D. CDR3 length equals 13 residues. Germline lookup yields CDR1 SEHNR and CDR2 FQNEAQ (reference sequence). V lost 5 bases and J 3 bases, leaving 10 bases between the germline ends. DNA for the CDR3: TGTGCCAGCAGCCCCGCGCTTGAAGAGACCCAGTACTTC. Its protein is CASSPALEETQYF.

This chain's CDR3 is CATILGAFAEAFF. CDR3 in DNA: TGTGCCACCATTCTCGGGGCATTTGCTGAAGCTTTCTTT. This sequence joins TRBV6-1 and TRBJ1-1; D perhaps matches TRBD1 (5 bases). V lost 10 bases and J lost 6, with 18 bases in between. The germline V gene has CDR1 MNHNS and CDR2 SASEGT. CDR3 length equals 13 residues.

This clone was picked up a small number of times. The chain employs TRBV4-1 and TRBJ1-1; 7 positions agree with TRBD1. Unmatched junction bases numbered 10, after V lost 6 bases and J lost 0 bases. The CDR3 spans 16 residues. The germline CDR1 and CDR2 sequences are MGHRA and YSYEKL. CDR3 region: CASRPSSGGVNTEAFF. The CDR3 nucleotides read TGCGCCAGCAGACCCAGCTCAGGGGGAGTGAACACTGAAGCTTTCTTT.

This chain joins TRBV19 and TRBJ2-2, with TRBD1 identical over 7 bases. Germline assignment: CDR1 LNHDA and CDR2 SQIVND (reference sequence). This CDR3 has 16 residues. The trim removed 4 bases at V and 1 base at J, leaving 6 bases unmatched. The CDR3 DNA is TGTGCCAGTAGTACCTGGGACAGCAAGAACACCGGGGAGCTGTTTTTT. This encodes CASSTWDSKNTGELFF.

V usage is TRBV19 and J usage is TRBJ1-2; D gene uncertain. V was pared by 6 bases and J by 6 bases, with 17 bases between. The germline V gene encodes CDR1 LNHDA and CDR2 SQIVND (reference sequence). The CDR3 length is 14 residues. The CDR3 protein is CASSAAWVNHGYTF. In DNA, the CDR3 is TGTGCCAGTAGCGCTGCCTGGGTAAACCATGGCTACACCTTC.

The gene calls are TRBV9 and TRBJ2-7; TRBD2 agrees at 11 bases. The junction had 12 bases not matched to a gene; V was cut back by 4 bases and J by 3 bases. The germline CDR1 and CDR2 sequences are SGDLS and YYNGEE. CDR3 length: 17 amino acids. CDR3: CASSPDPTSGSIYEQYF. CDR3 nucleotides: TGTGCCAGCAGCCCTGACCCTACTAGCGGGAGTATCTACGAGCAGTACTTC. The whole variable domain, remainder taken from reference TRBV9 and TRBJ2-7, is DSGVTQTPKHLITATGQRVTLRCSPRSGDLSVYWYQQSLDQGLQFLIQYYNGEERAKGNILERFSAQQFPDLHSELNLSSLELGDSALYFCASSPDPTSGSIYEQYFGPGTRLTVT.

V is TRBV9 and J is TRBJ2-3; 8 bases are shared with TRBD1. J was trimmed by 6 bases and V by 2 bases; bases with no gene match: 5. This CDR3 comprises 14 residues. CDR1 and CDR2 (germline): SGDLS, YYNGEE. CDR3 nucleotide sequence: TGTGCCAGCAGCGTGACAGGGGTTAGGGATACGCAGTATTTT. It yields the protein CASSVTGVRDTQYF.

The genes are TRBV7-9 and TRBJ2-5; TRBD2 agrees at 9 bases. V gave up 5 bases and J gave up 2 bases; unmatched junction bases: 9. The CDR3 spans 16 residues. In germline, CDR1 is SEHNR, CDR2 FQNEAQ (reference sequence). CDR3 coding DNA: TGTGCCAGCAGCCCAAGCGGGAGGACCAATCAAGAGACCCAGTACTTC. Its protein product is CASSPSGRTNQETQYF.

This chain connects TRBV7-8 to TRBJ1-5; the match to TRBD1 covers 8 bases. Unmatched junction bases numbered 12, after V lost 5 bases and J lost 6 bases. Germline assignment: CDR1 SGHVS and CDR2 FQNEAQ. The CDR3 runs to 16 residues. The CDR3 coding sequence is TGTGCCAGCAGCCGTAACCAGGGGGCTAGGAGTCAGCCCCAGCATTTT. Translating gives CASSRNQGARSQPQHF.

This chain links TRBV30 with TRBJ2-7; D is possibly TRBD1 (7 bases). CDR1 and CDR2 from the germline V gene are GTSNPN and SVGIG (reference sequence). This CDR3 has 11 amino acids. CDR3 in amino acids: CGGTEGYEQYF. As DNA, the CDR3 is TGTGGCGGGACAGAGGGCTACGAGCAGTACTTC.

The chain joins TRBV27 to TRBJ2-7; tentative D call: TRBD1 (5 bases). This CDR3 is built from 14 residues. Germline CDR1 and CDR2: MNHEY and SMNVEV (reference sequence). V was trimmed by 5 bases and J by 2 bases, leaving 13 bases between them. DNA of the CDR3: TGTGCCAGCAGTGTTCAGGGCGATACCTACGAGCAGTACTTC. This encodes CASSVQGDTYEQYF.